Sequencing of this TCR beta chain was carried out in a study of blood T cell repertoires in COVID-19. Study in general: The samples span acute and convalescent COVID-19 from the United States, Italy and Spain. T cells, B-cell-depleted T cells, or PBMCs provided the cDNA or gDNA that served as material.

Methods used by the authors: Cell counts per sample came from amplifying reference gene primers. Using immunoSEQ multiplex PCR, the repertoire was profiled, and TCRdb retains in-frame clones only, with some absent. The D gene and trimming were derived from the DNA, and the V and J assignments and clone size from that table. The sample has 100,000 or so clones, 65% to 80% seen once. Trimming at V came to 1 base and at J to 5 bases, leaving 7 bases not matched to a gene. CDR1 and CDR2 from the germline V gene are SGHDT and YYEEEE. The CDR3 extends over 16 amino acids. The rearrangement joins TRBV5-6 to TRBJ2-5; 11 bases align to TRBD2. Sequenced: peripheral blood. The TCR sequence derives from a man in his 70s with active or convalescent COVID-19. CDR3 bases: TGTGCCAGCAGCTTGACGGGTAGCGGGAGGGTGGAGACCCAGTACTTC. Protein: CASSLTGSGRVETQYF.